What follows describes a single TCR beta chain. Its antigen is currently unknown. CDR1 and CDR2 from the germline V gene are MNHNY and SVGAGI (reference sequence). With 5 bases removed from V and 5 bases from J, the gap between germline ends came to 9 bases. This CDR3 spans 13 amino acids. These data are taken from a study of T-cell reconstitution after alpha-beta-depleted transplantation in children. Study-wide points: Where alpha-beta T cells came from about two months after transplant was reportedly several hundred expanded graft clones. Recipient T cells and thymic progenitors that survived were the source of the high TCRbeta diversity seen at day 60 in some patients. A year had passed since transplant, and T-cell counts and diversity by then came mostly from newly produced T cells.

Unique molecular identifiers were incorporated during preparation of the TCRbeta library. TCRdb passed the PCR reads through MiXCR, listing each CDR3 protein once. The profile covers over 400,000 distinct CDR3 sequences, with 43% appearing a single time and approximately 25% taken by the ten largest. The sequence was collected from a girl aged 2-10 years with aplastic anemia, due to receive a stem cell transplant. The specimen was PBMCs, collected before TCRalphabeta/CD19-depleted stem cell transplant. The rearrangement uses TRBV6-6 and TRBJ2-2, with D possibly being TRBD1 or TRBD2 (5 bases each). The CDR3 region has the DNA TGTGCCAGCAGTCGAGGGGCAACCGGGGAGCTGTTTTTT. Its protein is CASSRGATGELFF.